Presented here are 27 T cell receptor beta chains from one specimen sequenced in a study of human T cells and chemical hapten exposure. Specified time point: patch test 1, 2 weeks after DPC sensitization. The sample's treatment: therapeutic diphenylcyclopropenone sensitization with weekly scalp DPC. From the RACE reads, TCRdb called clonotypes with MiXCR, one entry per CDR3 protein. This sample has some 400,000 distinct CDR3 sequences, with about 4.4% found just once. The sequenced sample was whole blood, obtained in connection with sensitization to the hapten diphenylcyclopropenone (DPC). These receptors came from a woman in her 50s with alopecia areata. Some clones in this sample may be carry-over from other donors' samples.

This clonotype showed up many times. V is TRBV20-1 and J is TRBJ1-5; TRBD1 matches at 10 bases. Germline CDR1 DFQATT, CDR2 SNEGSKA (reference sequence). This CDR3 has 16 residues. V dropped 4 bases and J dropped 6; count of bases not matched to a gene: 12. Written as DNA, the CDR3 is TGCAGTGCTACGACCGGGACAGGGGAACGGGGTCAGCCCCAGCATTTT. It yields the protein CSATTGTGERGQPQHF.

This clonotype was found many times. This rearrangement joins TRBV7-2 to TRBJ2-3, with 7 nucleotides matching TRBD2. Losses at the gene ends were 5 bases for V and 6 bases for J; bases not matched to a gene: 11. CDR3 length: 15 residues. Germline V CDR1 and CDR2: SGHTA, FQGNSA. The CDR3 DNA sequence: TGTGCCAGCAGCCGACTAGCTTTCTTGATGGATACGCAGTATTTT. Amino acid sequence: CASSRLAFLMDTQYF.

This clonotype appeared a few times. The CDR3 nucleotides are TGTGCCAGCAGTTACCGCCGGGACAGAGTCCCTGAAGCTTTCTTT. The encoded protein is CASSYRRDRVPEAFF. The chain links TRBV6-6 to TRBJ1-1; 7 bases align to TRBD1. The CDR3 sequence is 15 residues long. The germline V gene encodes CDR1 MNHNY and CDR2 SVGAGI (reference sequence). With V trimmed by 2 bases and J by 6 bases, 9 bases remained unmatched.

V gene TRBV19 combines with J gene TRBJ2-7; TRBD2 agrees at 9 bases. This CDR3 is 15 amino acids long. Trimming removed 3 bases from V and 3 bases from J; junction bases left unmatched: 6. CDR1 is LNHDA, CDR2 SQIVND, per germline (reference sequence). CDR3 in amino acids: CASSITTSGSYEQYF. The CDR3 DNA reads TGTGCCAGTAGTATTACGACTAGCGGCAGCTACGAGCAGTACTTC.

In its sample, this clonotype was seen many times. The chain is built from TRBV7-2 and TRBJ2-3; TRBD2 agrees at 9 bases. CDR1 and CDR2 from the germline V gene are SGHTA and FQGNSA. V shed 5 bases, J shed 11 bases, and the junction held 8 bases outside the gene matches. The CDR3 spans 13 residues. The CDR3 region is CASSPGGGAGQYF. The CDR3 DNA is TGTGCCAGCAGCCCAGGCGGGGGGGCGGGGCAGTATTTT.

This clonotype appeared a few times. The chain employs TRBV6-6 and TRBJ2-7; D is perhaps TRBD1 (6 bases). The CDR3 is 14 residues long. V lost 5 bases, J lost 5 bases, and 16 bases lay in between. Germline V gene lookup returns CDR1 MNHNY and CDR2 SVGAGI (reference sequence). CDR3 bases: TGTGCCAGCAGTCCGGACAGAACAGGCAACGAGCAGTACTTC. As protein: CASSPDRTGNEQYF.

The chain has TRBV12-3 or TRBV12-4 and TRBJ1-2; D remains unclear. Trimming left V 4 bases short and J 0 bases short, with 6 bases between. The CDR3 spans 13 residues. The CDR3 nucleotides read TGTGCCAGCAGTTGGGGATCTAACTATGGCTACACCTTC. Its protein product is CASSWGSNYGYTF.

This clonotype was found many times. The chain combines TRBV6-1 with TRBJ1-1; D may be TRBD1 (5 bases). There are 15 residues in the CDR3. In germline, CDR1 is MNHNS, CDR2 SASEGT. The ends were cut back, 6 bases at V and 1 base at J, with 15 bases in the middle. CDR3 coding DNA: TGTGCCAGCAGACACGACAGCTCGGAGAACACTGAAGCTTTCTTT. It yields the protein CASRHDSSENTEAFF.

This clonotype was picked up a small number of times. J is TRBJ1-6 and V is TRBV28; the D gene is possibly TRBD1 (5 bases). CDR3 length: 13 residues. The V gene's germline CDR1 is MDHEN and CDR2 SYDVKM. Between the trimmed V and J ends, which lost 7 bases and 3 bases, there was a span of 7 bases. The CDR3 DNA reads as TGTGCCAGCATTGACAGCTATAATTCACCCCTCCACTTT. It translates to CASIDSYNSPLHF.

This clonotype has more than one count but fewer than ten. The chain carries TRBV27 and TRBJ1-5; no reliable D call. Looked up from germline, CDR1 is MNHEY and CDR2 is SMNVEV (reference sequence). CDR3 length: 15 amino acids. V was pared by 0 bases and J by 6 bases, with 12 bases between. For the CDR3, the DNA is TGTGCCAGCAGTTTATCGGTCGGGCAGCTTCAGCCCCAGCATTTT. It codes for CASSLSVGQLQPQHF.

This clonotype was detected only a few times. The chain is built from TRBV9 and TRBJ1-4; D is undetermined. This CDR3 comprises 12 residues. In germline, CDR1 is SGDLS, CDR2 YYNGEE. V was pared by 2 bases and J by 11 bases, with 10 bases between. The DNA for the CDR3 is TGTGCCAGCAGCGTCGACGCCGGGAAACTGTTTTTT. It is translated as CASSVDAGKLFF.

This clonotype was observed at least ten times. The chain is built from TRBV9 and TRBJ1-1; TRBD1 might be the D (6 bases). V lost 1 base and J 4 bases, leaving 11 bases between the germline ends. The germline V gene has CDR1 SGDLS and CDR2 YYNGEE. The CDR3 totals 14 residues. The CDR3 sequence is CASSVQGSGTEAFF. The CDR3 nucleotides are TGTGCCAGCAGCGTACAGGGGAGCGGCACTGAAGCTTTCTTT.

This chain uses TRBV5-4 with TRBJ2-7; 12 nucleotides align to TRBD2. The CDR3 runs to 15 residues. V was pared by 0 bases and J by 5 bases, with 3 bases of the junction left unmatched. Germline V gene sequence: CDR1 SGHNT, CDR2 YYREEE (reference sequence). CDR3 loop: CASSLGTSGTDEQYF. In DNA, the CDR3 is TGTGCCAGCAGCTTGGGGACTAGCGGGACCGACGAGCAGTACTTC.

This clonotype was counted a few times. For the CDR3, the DNA is TGTGCCAGCAGCAAAGCGCTGCCGCACAAGAACTATGGCTACACCTTC. Its translation is CASSKALPHKNYGYTF. V is TRBV21-1 and J is TRBJ1-2. TRBV21-1 is labeled a pseudogene. The CDR3 has 16 amino acids.

This clonotype was found a few times. The chain links TRBV6-5 to TRBJ1-4; D remains unclear. CDR1 and CDR2 from the germline V gene are MNHEY and SVGAGI. V lost 2 bases and J lost 8, with 9 bases in between. The length of the CDR3 is 13 residues. The CDR3 DNA follows: TGTGCCAGCAGTTACCAATGGGGAGAAAAACTGTTTTTT. Its protein product is CASSYQWGEKLFF.

This clonotype was seen at least ten times. This rearrangement joins TRBV7-2 to TRBJ1-2; weak D call: TRBD1 (5 bases). The CDR3 covers 14 residues. Germline CDR1 is SGHTA and CDR2 is FQGNSA. The ends were cut back, 1 base at V and 8 bases at J, with 14 bases in the middle. The CDR3 DNA follows: TGTGCCAGCAGCTTAGGTCCAGGGAATGGAGGCTACACCTTC. Its protein product is CASSLGPGNGGYTF.

This clonotype occurred many times. The chain links TRBV28 to TRBJ2-7; 12 bases fit TRBD2. Germline CDR1 and CDR2: MDHEN and SYDVKM. Germline trimming cut 5 bases from V and 4 bases from J; bases unmatched to any gene: 3. This CDR3 contains 14 residues. CDR3 loop: CASSAGLAGYEQYF. The CDR3 nucleotides are TGTGCCAGCAGTGCCGGACTAGCGGGGTACGAGCAGTACTTC.

The sample holds a few counts of this clonotype. The rearrangement joins TRBV5-1 to TRBJ1-6; D is unclear. Trimming left V 1 base short and J 6 bases short, with 5 bases between. The CDR3 has 13 residues. CDR1 SGHRS and CDR2 YFSETQ come from the germline V gene. The CDR3 reads CASSLSSNSPLHF. DNA for the CDR3: TGCGCCAGCAGCTTGAGTAGTAATTCACCCCTCCACTTT. Together with reference TRBV5-1 and TRBJ1-6, the CDR3 gives the full variable domain: KAGVTQTPRYLIKTRGQQVTLSCSPISGHRSVSWYQQTPGQGLQFLFEYFSETQRNKGNFPGRFSGRQFSNSRSEMNVSTLELGDSALYLCASSLSSNSPLHFGNGTRLTVT.

The J gene is TRBJ2-2, the V gene TRBV5-6, with a weak D call TRBD1 (5 bases). CDR1 SGHDT and CDR2 YYEEEE come from the germline V gene. The CDR3 has 14 residues. Trimming took 6 bases from V and 1 from J, leaving 10 bases between them. CDR3 protein: CASTLQGNTGELFF. In DNA form, the CDR3 reads TGTGCCAGCACTCTCCAGGGGAACACCGGGGAGCTGTTTTTT.

The rearrangement joins TRBV3-1 to TRBJ1-5, with 8 positions matching TRBD1. This CDR3 is built from 14 residues. With 4 bases clipped from V and 7 bases from J, the junction kept 6 bases outside the gene matches. Looked up from germline, CDR1 is LGHDT and CDR2 is YNNKEL (reference sequence). CDR3: CASSLQGGSQPQHF. CDR3 coding DNA: TGTGCCAGCAGCCTACAGGGGGGGTCACAGCCCCAGCATTTT. Combining the CDR3 with reference TRBV3-1 and TRBJ1-5 gives the whole variable domain DTAVSQTPKYLVTQMGNDKSIKCEQNLGHDTMYWYKQDSKKFLKIMFSYNNKELIINETVPNRFSPKSPDKAHLNLHINSLELGDSAVYFCASSLQGGSQPQHFGDGTRLSIL.

This clonotype has at least ten counts. The chain combines TRBV7-9 with TRBJ2-5, with D perhaps matching TRBD2 (5 bases). V was shortened by 3 bases and J by 2 bases, with 10 bases between the two germline ends. The CDR3 is made up of 14 amino acids. Germline-derived CDR1 and CDR2 are SEHNR and FQNEAQ (reference sequence). CDR3 sequence reads: CASSFTDWQETQYF. The CDR3 DNA sequence: TGTGCCAGCAGCTTTACGGACTGGCAAGAGACCCAGTACTTC.

The V gene is TRBV13, the J gene TRBJ2-1, with 12 bases lining up with TRBD2. The CDR3 sequence is 18 residues long. Unmatched junction bases numbered 15, after V lost 4 bases and J lost 8 bases. Per the germline V gene, CDR1 is PRHDT and CDR2 is FYEKMQ (reference sequence). This CDR3 is CASSSTGTSGLLGDEQFF. The CDR3 nucleotides read TGTGCCAGCAGCTCCACCGGGACTAGCGGGCTCCTAGGGGATGAGCAGTTCTTC. Combining the CDR3 with reference TRBV13 and TRBJ2-1 gives the whole variable domain AAGVIQSPRHLIKEKRETATLKCYPIPRHDTVYWYQQGPGQDPQFLISFYEKMQSDKGSIPDRFSAQQFSDYHSELNMSSLELGDSALYFCASSSTGTSGLLGDEQFFGPGTRLTVL.

This clonotype was recorded at least ten times. The chain couples TRBV7-9 to TRBJ1-4, with D unclear. V lost 3 bases to trimming and J lost 10 bases, with 9 bases between them. CDR1 and CDR2 from the germline V gene are SEHNR and FQNEAQ (reference sequence). This CDR3 contains 12 residues. The DNA for the CDR3 is TGTGCCAGCAGCTTTAGTTATCCAAAACTGTTTTTT. This translates into CASSFSYPKLFF. Full variable domain (outside the CDR3, taken from reference TRBV7-9 and TRBJ1-4): DTGVSQNPRHKITKRGQNVTFRCDPISEHNRLYWYRQTLGQGPEFLTYFQNEAQLEKSRLLSDRFSAERPKGSFSTLEIQRTEQGDSAMYLCASSFSYPKLFFGSGTQLSVL.

This clonotype was seen a handful of times. The V and J genes are TRBV20-1 and TRBJ2-7, with 7 bases fitting TRBD1. The J segment lost 3 bases and the V segment lost 3 bases, leaving 2 bases of the junction unmatched. The CDR3 is 12 amino acids. Germline V gene data show CDR1 as DFQATT and CDR2 as SNEGSKA (reference sequence). The CDR3 DNA reads as TGCAGTGCTAGCGACAGGGTCTACGAGCAGTACTTC. It codes for CSASDRVYEQYF.

This chain's CDR3 is CSVGGGPAYEQYF. The CDR3 DNA follows: TGCAGCGTTGGCGGGGGACCGGCCTACGAGCAGTACTTC. The chain has TRBV29-1 and TRBJ2-7, with 7 bases fitting TRBD2. The CDR3 is made up of 13 amino acids. Germline values: CDR1 SQVTM, CDR2 ANQGSEA. Trimming at V came to 4 bases and at J to 2 bases, leaving 5 bases not matched to a gene.

This chain joins TRBV20-1 and TRBJ2-7; perhaps TRBD1 as D (6 bases). Trimming pared 4 bases from V and 0 bases from J, leaving 7 bases between. From germline, CDR1 is DFQATT and CDR2 SNEGSKA (reference sequence). The CDR3 is made up of 12 amino acids. In nucleotides, the CDR3 is TGCAGTGCTACGGACAGCTCCTACGAGCAGTACTTC. It codes for CSATDSSYEQYF.

V and J are TRBV5-6 and TRBJ2-3; 10 bases map to TRBD2. This CDR3 is 15 amino acids long. V trimming: 2 bases; J trimming: 3 bases; junction bases outside the gene matches: 3. Germline CDR1 reads SGHDT; CDR2 reads YYEEEE. CDR3 protein: CASSFGLAVTDTQYF. The CDR3 bases are TGTGCCAGCAGCTTCGGACTAGCGGTTACAGATACGCAGTATTTT.